This TCR beta chain was captured in a study of cytomegalovirus exposure and HLA in healthy donors (dated by TCRdb to between 2016 and 2019). About the investigation overall: A later analysis indicated that the roughly 120 validation repertoires were generated on the platform also employed for the roughly 720 repertoires of the first cohort. The aim of the study was to test whether cataloging public T cell receptors could identify signatures of past pathogen exposure. In addition to the first cohort of about 650 subjects, a separate validation cohort of about 120 different subjects was used. High-throughput TCR immunosequencing, statistical association of individual TCRs with disease status, and machine learning were combined to predict cytomegalovirus infection status. Overall study outcomes, separate from this receptor: Across donors, most TCR sequences were observed very rarely, whereas some public TCRs were present in many individuals. A later analysis found that TCRs clustered in the first cohort also tended to co-occur in the 120 validation repertoires, with 94% of cluster scores above 0. It was suggested by the authors that the approach could potentially be generalized to other disease states and immunological phenotypes. All 120 or so repertoires were used to score co-occurrence in the validation cohort in a later analysis, because that analysis had no HLA typing for the cohort. The study listed approximately 160 TCR beta chains as associated with cytomegalovirus. In vitro tests confirmed that a few of the cytomegalovirus-associated TCR beta chains recognize cytomegalovirus antigens. The classifier was reported to diagnose cytomegalovirus status with high specificity and sensitivity in both the original and validation cohorts.

The receptor library was made with the immunoSEQ multiplex PCR assay. In the paper's pipeline: A statistical classification framework was developed to diagnose cytomegalovirus status using the catalog of TCR beta chain sequences. In its TCRdb copy, this immuneACCESS table keeps in-frame sequences only and misses some clones. Where compared with another copy, unresolved V genes explain less than half of these, and the others have no known cause. V and J calls and clone size are copied from that table; D and trimming were computed from the DNA. This sample has 250,000 to 400,000 clones in its table, and 70% to 90% of those were observed once. Around 0.96% of the sample is held by the ten biggest clonotypes. Comments on this clone: This clone's antigen is unknown. Base qualities are not provided; no much larger clone lies one nucleotide away.

V gives up 2 bases and J gives up 0 bases, and the segment between their germline ends measures 10 bases. CDR1 and CDR2 were assigned from the germline V gene as SGHVS and FQNEAQ. Taken from cysteine to phenylalanine, the CDR3 has 15 residues. The read is trimmed to its CDR3 DNA, 45 bases read in frame from base 1. Separate from the approximately 700-subject first cohort, the validation cohort of 90 to 150 subjects was the group to which the donors belonged. This TCR was sampled from a man aged 25-40 years in good health and CMV-seronegative. Material for sequencing was PBMCs. The V and J genes are TRBV7-8 and TRBJ1-1; TRBD1 could be the D gene, as 5 bases match. The CDR3 region reads CASSLTRVLNTEAFF. The DNA is as follows: TGTGCCAGCAGCTTAACCAGGGTCCTGAACACTGAAGCTTTCTTT.